What follows are 2 T cell receptor beta chains derived from one specimen sequenced in a study of blood T cell repertoires in COVID-19 (dated by TCRdb to 2020 to 2022). Library method: the immunoSEQ multiplex PCR assay. This is the immuneACCESS table as TCRdb keeps it, with only in-frame sequences that have V and J called. A part of the clones is gone; compared with another copy, unresolved V genes explain less than half, and the rest is unexplained. A total of about 140,000 clones appear in this sample, 77% of them only once. The top ten clonotypes cover around 9.5% of the sample. Sample: peripheral blood. The receptors originated from a woman aged 50 to 65 with active or convalescent COVID-19.

The chain employs TRBV6-6 and TRBJ1-2; D uncertain. Germline V gene data show CDR1 as MNHNY and CDR2 as SVGAGI (reference sequence). The CDR3 contains 14 residues. Trimming took 3 bases from V and 2 from J, leaving 10 bases between them. CDR3 coding DNA: TGTGCCAGCAGTTATCGGGGTCCGAACTATGGCTACACCTTC. Translation gives CASSYRGPNYGYTF.

This sequence joins TRBV6-2 or TRBV6-3 and TRBJ2-5; weak D call: TRBD1 (7 bases). V was shortened by 0 bases and J by 7 bases, with 21 bases between the two germline ends. The germline gives CDR1 MNHEY, CDR2 SVGEGT. The CDR3 length is 17 residues. CDR3 nucleotide sequence: TGTGCCAGCAGTTACTCGATTCCTGGAGGGGGCGATCTGACCCAGTACTTC. This codes for CASSYSIPGGGDLTQYF.